This entry lists 20 T cell receptor beta chains sequenced from one sample in a study of OX40 agonist ivuxolimab in advanced cancers. Generated by immunoSEQ multiplex PCR, the TCRdb table keeps only in-frame clones and is missing some. The profile shows about 110,000 clones, roughly 87% of them singletons. Material: CD4+ or CD8+ T cells sorted from blood, obtained in a trial of the OX40 agonist ivuxolimab. These TCRs come from an adult with an advanced solid tumor such as melanoma, head and neck, liver or kidney cancer.

The rearrangement links TRBV7-2 to TRBJ1-3; D may be TRBD1 (6 bases). With 4 bases removed from V and 0 bases from J, the gap between germline ends came to 16 bases. Looked up from germline, CDR1 is SGHTA and CDR2 is FQGNSA. The CDR3 extends over 17 amino acids. CDR3 DNA: TGTGCCAGCAGCTCCCAACTGACAGGACGCTCTGGAAACACCATATATTTT. Translated: CASSSQLTGRSGNTIYF.

The chain is built from TRBV13 and TRBJ2-5; possibly TRBD2 for D (6 bases). In germline, CDR1 is PRHDT, CDR2 FYEKMQ (reference sequence). Trimming took 5 bases from V and 5 from J, leaving 18 bases between them. The CDR3 extends over 15 amino acids. The CDR3: CASSTQPGLRETQYF. For the CDR3, the DNA is TGTGCCAGCAGCACGCAGCCGGGACTCCGGGAGACCCAGTACTTC.

The rearrangement uses TRBV19 and TRBJ2-7; TRBD1 matches 9 bases. The CDR3 contains 13 residues. Germline CDR1 LNHDA, CDR2 SQIVND (reference sequence). Germline trimming cut 6 bases from V and 2 bases from J; bases unmatched to any gene: 2. CDR3 nucleotides: TGTGCCAGTAGCGACAGGGGGGCCTACGAGCAGTACTTC. Its protein is CASSDRGAYEQYF.

The chain uses TRBV7-9 and TRBJ2-2; 9 bases fit TRBD1. Germline V gene lookup returns CDR1 SEHNR and CDR2 FQNEAQ (reference sequence). The trim removed 6 bases at V and 1 base at J, leaving 3 bases unmatched. This CDR3 has 15 amino acids. DNA of the CDR3: TGTGCCAGCAGATCGGGACAGGGGAACACCGGGGAGCTGTTTTTT. It translates to CASRSGQGNTGELFF.

This chain connects TRBV6-5 to TRBJ2-6, with D hard to call. Between the trimmed V and J ends, which lost 0 bases and 0 bases, there was a span of 6 bases. This CDR3 has 16 residues. Germline V lookup: CDR1 MNHEY, CDR2 SVGAGI. The DNA of the CDR3 is TGTGCCAGCAGTTACTCCAGTCGCTCTGGGGCCAACGTCCTGACTTTC. Its protein product is CASSYSSRSGANVLTF.

The chain uses TRBV4-2 and TRBJ1-2, with 7 positions matching TRBD1. V lost 3 bases, J lost 8 bases, and 15 bases stayed unmatched. The germline V gene encodes CDR1 LGHNA and CDR2 YNFKEQ. There are 16 residues in the CDR3. DNA of the CDR3: TGTGCCAGCAGCCAGGACCCGAGAGGGGGCAAGGGCGGCTACACCTTC. The encoded protein is CASSQDPRGGKGGYTF.

The gene calls are TRBV18 and TRBJ2-7; the D is unclear. CDR1 is KGHSH, CDR2 LQKENI, per germline. The CDR3 has 15 residues. Trimming took 0 bases from V and 0 from J, leaving 9 bases between them. For the CDR3, the DNA is TGTGCCAGCTCACCACCAGCCAGGAGCTCCTACGAGCAGTACTTC. Amino acids: CASSPPARSSYEQYF.

This chain uses TRBV5-4 with TRBJ2-2; 9 bases are a match to TRBD1. The ends lost 4 bases at V and 8 bases at J; junction bases unmatched: 12. This CDR3 spans 16 amino acids. Germline V CDR1 and CDR2: SGHNT, YYREEE (reference sequence). CDR3 amino acids: CASSTGQGLGTGELFF. The CDR3 DNA reads TGTGCCAGCAGCACGGGACAGGGATTGGGAACTGGGGAGCTGTTTTTT.

V usage is TRBV11-1 and J usage is TRBJ2-2; 9 nucleotides match TRBD2. V shed 5 bases, J shed 4 bases, and the junction held 5 bases outside the gene matches. Germline lookup yields CDR1 SGHAT and CDR2 FQDESV (reference sequence). CDR3 length: 15 amino acids. In nucleotides, the CDR3 is TGTGCCAGCAGCCGGGGACTAGCAGGCACCGGGGAGCTGTTTTTT. The encoded protein is CASSRGLAGTGELFF.

This chain connects TRBV28 to TRBJ2-5; D remains unclear. Germline values: CDR1 MDHEN, CDR2 SYDVKM. This CDR3 comprises 11 residues. Trimming left V 8 bases short and J 4 bases short, with 8 bases between. This CDR3 is CASSFRETQYF. In DNA, the CDR3 is TGTGCCAGCTCCTTCAGAGAGACCCAGTACTTC. Full variable domain (rest looked up from reference TRBV28 and TRBJ2-5): DVKVTQSSRYLVKRTGEKVFLECVQDMDHENMFWYRQDPGLGLRLIYFSYDVKMKEKGDIPEGYSVSREKKERFSLILESASTNQTSMYLCASSFRETQYFGPGTRLLVL.

V gene TRBV30 combines with J gene TRBJ1-2; D may be TRBD1 (5 bases). The CDR3 length is 12 residues. Trimming took off 3 bases at V and 2 bases at J, with 7 bases between the two ends. Looked up from germline, CDR1 is GTSNPN and CDR2 is SVGIG (reference sequence). The CDR3 reads CAWSGGNYGYTF. DNA for the CDR3: TGTGCCTGGAGCGGGGGGAACTATGGCTACACCTTC. The full variable domain, in which reference TRBV30 and TRBJ1-2 provide the parts outside the CDR3, is SQTIHQWPATLVQPVGSPLSLECTVEGTSNPNLYWYRQAAGRGLQLLFYSVGIGQISSEVPQNLSASRPQDRQFILSSKKLLLSDSGFYLCAWSGGNYGYTFGSGTRLTVV.

The rearrangement links TRBV5-1 to TRBJ1-5; a weak D match, TRBD1 (6 bases). Trimming pared 4 bases from V and 5 bases from J, leaving 16 bases between. Germline V gene data show CDR1 as SGHRS and CDR2 as YFSETQ. CDR3 length: 15 amino acids. CDR3 residues: CASSPRGLSDQPQHF. The CDR3 nucleotides are TGCGCCAGCAGCCCCAGGGGATTAAGCGATCAGCCCCAGCATTTT.

This sequence joins TRBV7-9 and TRBJ1-1, with D unresolved. This CDR3 contains 10 residues. The germline V gene has CDR1 SEHNR and CDR2 FQNEAQ (reference sequence). Trimming left V 5 bases short and J 4 bases short, with 2 bases between. The DNA for the CDR3 is TGTGCCAGCAGCGGCACTGAAGCTTTCTTT. Its translation: CASSGTEAFF.

This clone has only one observation. This chain joins TRBV30 and TRBJ1-3, with a tentative D call TRBD1 (6 bases). The CDR3 spans 12 residues. The germline V gene has CDR1 GTSNPN and CDR2 SVGIG (reference sequence). With 5 bases removed from V and 5 bases from J, the gap between germline ends came to 10 bases. CDR3 sequence reads: CAWGQGRNTIYF. CDR3 coding DNA: TGTGCCTGGGGTCAGGGGAGAAACACCATATATTTT.

This clone was picked up a small number of times. The rearrangement links TRBV7-2 to TRBJ1-1; D remains unclear. Per germline, CDR1 SGHTA and CDR2 FQGNSA. The CDR3 spans 14 residues. V dropped 4 bases and J dropped 4 bases, with 13 bases sitting between them. CDR3: CASSSEVWGTEAFF. In DNA, the CDR3 is TGTGCCAGCAGCTCAGAGGTCTGGGGCACTGAAGCTTTCTTT. Full variable domain (missing parts from reference TRBV7-2 and TRBJ1-1): GAGVSQSPSNKVTEKGKDVELRCDPISGHTALYWYRQSLGQGLEFLIYFQGNSAPDKSGLPSDRFSAERTGGSVSTLTIQRTQQEDSAVYLCASSSEVWGTEAFFGQGTRLTVV.

This chain uses TRBV27 with TRBJ2-2; 7 bases match TRBD1. The CDR3 is made up of 15 amino acids. The V and J ends lost 4 bases and 7 bases, in that order; junction bases with no gene match: 9. Germline V gene lookup returns CDR1 MNHEY and CDR2 SMNVEV (reference sequence). The CDR3 protein is CASSSWSRGSGELFF. In DNA form, the CDR3 reads TGTGCCAGCAGTTCATGGAGCAGGGGGAGCGGGGAGCTGTTTTTT.

About this clone: A read error may account for a junction end that differs from germline. This chain joins TRBV28 and TRBJ1-4; D is ambiguous. Germline assignment: CDR1 MDHEN and CDR2 SYDVKM. This CDR3 has 11 residues. CDR3 nucleotide sequence: TGTGCCGGCAGTAAAAGCGAAAAACTGTTTTTT. Translated: CAGSKSEKLFF. Based on the CDR3 plus reference TRBV28 and TRBJ1-4, the full variable domain is DVKVTQSSRYLVKRTGEKVFLECVQDMDHENMFWYRQDPGLGLRLIYFSYDVKMKEKGDIPEGYSVSREKKERFSLILESASTNQTSMYLCAGSKSEKLFFGSGTQLSVL.

The chain couples TRBV5-1 to TRBJ2-7; 12 bases line up with TRBD1. Germline loops: CDR1 SGHRS, CDR2 YFSETQ. The CDR3 totals 16 residues. V lost 3 bases to trimming and J lost 5 bases; unmatched junction nucleotides: 9. The chain's CDR3 is CASSSYRDRGPHEQYF. CDR3 DNA: TGCGCCAGCAGCTCCTACCGGGACAGGGGGCCCCACGAGCAGTACTTC.

V is TRBV11-2 and J is TRBJ2-5; 7 bases fit TRBD2. J was trimmed by 4 bases and V by 9 bases; bases with no gene match: 5. CDR1 and CDR2 (germline): SGHAT, FQNNGV. This CDR3 has 12 amino acids. For the CDR3, the DNA is TGTGCCAGTCTAGCGGTCCCAGAGACCCAGTACTTC. This sequence encodes CASLAVPETQYF.

The gene calls are TRBV14 and TRBJ2-2, with 9 bases lining up with TRBD2. V shed 2 bases, J shed 6 bases, and the junction held 4 bases outside the gene matches. The CDR3 spans 15 residues. The germline CDR1 and CDR2 sequences are SGHDN and FVKESK. In DNA form, the CDR3 reads TGTGCCAGCAGCCAATCTAGCGGGGAGTCCGGGGAGCTGTTTTTT. This sequence encodes CASSQSSGESGELFF. Supplemented by reference TRBV14 and TRBJ2-2, the full variable domain reads EAGVTQFPSHSVIEKGQTVTLRCDPISGHDNLYWYRRVMGKEIKFLLHFVKESKQDESGMPNNRFLAERTGGTYSTLKVQPAELEDSGVYFCASSQSSGESGELFFGEGSRLTVL.